Listed below are T cell receptor beta chains from one sample, sequenced in a study of shared clonotypes between healthy human individuals. Some clones are missing from TCRdb's copy, which holds only in-frame ones; the method was immunoSEQ multiplex PCR. The table includes some 2.1 million clones, just over 90% detected once. Sequencing was carried out using naive CD8+ T cells from PBMCs. These receptors were obtained from a young man in good health. Some clones in this sample may be carry-over from other donors' samples. The CDR3 runs from the conserved cysteine through the conserved F or W. Each record gives: J gene, clone size, V gene, D gene, CDR3 protein, CDR3 DNA. D genes are given only for firm matches. Clone size, where shown, is once, few, many, or a class for clones that have expanded.

>TRBJ1-5|-|TRBV7-9|TRBD1
CASSSGQGALIQPQHF
TGTGCCAGCAGCTCAGGACAGGGGGCACTTATTCAGCCCCAGCATTTT
>TRBJ1-5|-|TRBV27|-
CASSLGARGNQPQHF
TGTGCCAGCAGCCTTGGGGCCCGGGGGAATCAGCCCCAGCATTTT
>TRBJ2-7|once|TRBV5-1|-
CASSLVSRSEQYF
TGCGCCAGCAGCTTGGTCTCAAGGAGCGAGCAGTACTTC
>TRBJ2-2|once|TRBV7-9|-
CASSPFGSGQNTGELFF
TGTGCCAGCAGCCCCTTTGGCTCCGGACAAAACACCGGGGAGCTGTTTTTT
>TRBJ2-7|-|TRBV6-5|-
CAISESRGGEQYF
TGTGCCATCAGTGAGTCGAGAGGCGGCGAGCAGTACTTC
>TRBJ2-7|-|TRBV19|-
CASSIAIARGEQYF
TGTGCCAGTAGTATCGCAATCGCCCGGGGCGAGCAGTACTTC
>TRBJ1-1|-|TRBV29-1|-
CSVSLPDPMNTEAFF
TGCAGCGTTTCCCTACCAGACCCTATGAACACTGAAGCTTTCTTT
>TRBJ2-5|once|TRBV28|TRBD2
CASRRTSGIQETQYF
TGTGCCAGCAGACGGACTAGCGGGATTCAAGAGACCCAGTACTTC
>TRBJ1-2|once|TRBV9|-
CASSVNGDTKEDGYTF
TGTGCCAGCAGCGTGAATGGGGACACAAAAGAGGATGGCTACACCTTC
>TRBJ2-1|-|TRBV4-2|TRBD2
CASSQEDGEGPYNEQFF
TGTGCCAGCAGCCAAGAAGATGGGGAGGGGCCCTACAATGAGCAGTTCTTC
>TRBJ1-2|-|TRBV6-5|TRBD1
CASSYSSHQGGYGYTF
TGTGCCAGCAGTTACTCGAGTCATCAGGGGGGATATGGCTACACCTTC
>TRBJ2-7|-|TRBV6-6|-
CASSYSNRVDEQYF
TGTGCCAGCAGTTACTCTAATAGGGTGGACGAGCAGTACTTC
>TRBJ2-5|-|TRBV16|-
CASSPPLTPTARETQYF
TGTGCCAGCAGCCCACCATTAACGCCGACTGCCCGGGAGACCCAGTACTTC
>TRBJ1-1|few|TRBV30|TRBD1
CAWSVGRGTDTEAFF
TGTGCCTGGAGTGTCGGCAGGGGGACGGACACTGAAGCTTTCTTT
>TRBJ1-2|-|TRBV27|-
CASSETGRIYGYTF
TGTGCCAGCAGCGAAACAGGGAGGATCTATGGCTACACCTTC
>TRBJ2-1|-|TRBV4-3|-
CASSQDLPSSYNEQFF
TGCGCCAGCAGCCAAGATCTACCTAGCTCCTACAATGAGCAGTTCTTC
>TRBJ2-7|-|TRBV7-9|TRBD1
CASSRGTGVIYEQYF
TGTGCCAGCAGCCGCGGGACAGGGGTGATCTACGAGCAGTACTTC
>TRBJ2-2|-|TRBV29-1|TRBD2
CSVVLRGRAVGTGELFF
TGCAGCGTTGTTTTACGCGGGAGGGCCGTCGGCACCGGGGAGCTGTTTTTT
>TRBJ2-5|-|TRBV14|-
CASSQVPRRSYF
TGTGCCAGCAGCCAAGTTCCTCGACGGTCGTACTTC
>TRBJ2-7|-|TRBV11-2|TRBD2
CASTRLAGGYEQYF
TGTGCCAGCACTCGACTAGCGGGAGGGTACGAGCAGTACTTC
>TRBJ2-4|-|TRBV9|TRBD1
CASSARTGIAKNIQYF
TGTGCCAGCAGCGCACGGACAGGGATAGCCAAAAACATTCAGTACTTC
>TRBJ2-1|once|TRBV4-1|-
CASSQDSSFPSIYNEQFF
TGCGCCAGCAGCCAAGATTCTTCCTTCCCCTCCATCTACAATGAGCAGTTCTTC
>TRBJ2-7|-|TRBV27|-
CASSLRITYEQYF
TGTGCCAGCAGTTTACGAATAACCTACGAGCAGTACTTC
>TRBJ1-2|-|TRBV9|-
CASSPVVRDYGYTF
TGTGCCAGCAGCCCTGTCGTCAGGGACTATGGCTACACCTTC
>TRBJ2-1|once|TRBV7-9|TRBD2
CASAWQGGYNEQFF
TGTGCCAGCGCTTGGCAGGGAGGGTACAATGAGCAGTTCTTC
>TRBJ1-4|-|TRBV2|-
CATPREGGGEKLFF
TGTGCCACCCCGAGGGAGGGGGGCGGTGAAAAACTGTTTTTT